A few counts support the clone carrying this T cell receptor (beta chain). The ends were cut back, 4 bases at V and 8 bases at J, with 15 bases in the middle. The CDR3 has 14 residues. Germline V gene lookup returns CDR1 MGHRA and CDR2 YSYEKL. Via MiXCR, TCRdb re-called the 5' RACE reads, giving one row per CDR3 protein. The data contain 300,000 to 350,000 distinct CDR3 sequences, about 12% of them singletons. The data derive from a study of identical twins. These same data were also listed under a study on yellow fever vaccine responses in identical twins.

The V call is TRBV4-1, the J call TRBJ2-1; D gene unclear. Sequencing was carried out using CD8+ T cells sorted from blood. The TCR was taken from a woman aged 18-30 years in good health. CDR3 DNA sequence: TGCGCCAGCAGCCCCTTTCCCTCGAAGGATGAGCAGTTCTTC. Amino acid sequence: CASSPFPSKDEQFF.